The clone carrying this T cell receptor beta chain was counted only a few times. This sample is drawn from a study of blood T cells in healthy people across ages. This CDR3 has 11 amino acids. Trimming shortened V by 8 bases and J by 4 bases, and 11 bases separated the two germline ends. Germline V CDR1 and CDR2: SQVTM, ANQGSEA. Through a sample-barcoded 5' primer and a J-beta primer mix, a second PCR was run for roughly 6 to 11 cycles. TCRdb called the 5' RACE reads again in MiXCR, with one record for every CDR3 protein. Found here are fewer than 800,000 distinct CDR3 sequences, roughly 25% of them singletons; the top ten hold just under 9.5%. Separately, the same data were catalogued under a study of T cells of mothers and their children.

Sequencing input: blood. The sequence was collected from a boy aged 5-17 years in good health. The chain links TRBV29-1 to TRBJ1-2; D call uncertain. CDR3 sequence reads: CSSGNSYGYTF. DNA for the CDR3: TGCAGCTCCGGCAACTCCTATGGCTACACCTTC.